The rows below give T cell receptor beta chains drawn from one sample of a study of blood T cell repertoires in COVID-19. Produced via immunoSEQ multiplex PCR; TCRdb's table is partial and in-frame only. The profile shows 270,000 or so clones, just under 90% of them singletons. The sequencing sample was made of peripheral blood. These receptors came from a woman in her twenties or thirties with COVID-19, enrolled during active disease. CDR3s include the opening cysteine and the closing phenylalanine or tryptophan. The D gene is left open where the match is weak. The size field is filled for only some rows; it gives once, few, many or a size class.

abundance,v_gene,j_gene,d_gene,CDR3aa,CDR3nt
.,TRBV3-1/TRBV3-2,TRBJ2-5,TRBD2,CASSQAWAGVSTQYF,TGTGCCAGCAGCCAAGCATGGGCGGGGGTCTCGACCCAGTACTTC
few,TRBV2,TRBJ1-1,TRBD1,CASTLQGVDTEAFF,TGTGCCAGCACCCTACAGGGGGTCGACACTGAAGCTTTCTTT
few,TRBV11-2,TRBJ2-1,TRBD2,CASSSTSQAGGQFF,TGTGCCAGCAGCTCAACCTCTCAAGCGGGGGGGCAGTTCTTC
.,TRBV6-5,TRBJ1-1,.,CATLQGEAFF,TGTGCCACCCTACAGGGTGAAGCTTTCTTT
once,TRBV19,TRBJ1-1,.,CASSIDRGVAEAFF,TGTGCCAGTAGTATAGACAGGGGTGTGGCTGAAGCTTTCTTT
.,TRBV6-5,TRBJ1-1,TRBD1,CASRGQGMNTEAFF,TGTGCCAGCAGGGGACAGGGGATGAACACTGAAGCTTTCTTT
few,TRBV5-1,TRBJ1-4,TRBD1,CASSLSGGGEKLFF,TGCGCCAGCAGCTTGTCAGGGGGTGGGGAAAAACTGTTTTTT
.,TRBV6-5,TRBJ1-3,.,CASSSGVAGNTIYF,TGTGCCAGCAGTTCAGGGGTTGCTGGAAACACCATATATTTT
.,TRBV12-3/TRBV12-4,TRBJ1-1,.,CASSFGGNTEAFF,TGTGCCAGCAGTTTTGGAGGTAACACTGAAGCTTTCTTT
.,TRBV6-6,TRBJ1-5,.,CASSLDSPLYHSNQPQHF,TGTGCCAGCAGTCTGGACAGTCCCCTTTATCATAGCAATCAGCCCCAGCATTTT
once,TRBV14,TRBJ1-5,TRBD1,CASSQGPGRGTNQPQHF,TGTGCCAGCAGCCAAGGTCCGGGCAGGGGGACGAATCAGCCCCAGCATTTT
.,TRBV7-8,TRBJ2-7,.,CASSSARPTNYYEQYF,TGTGCCAGCAGCTCGGCTCGGCCCACGAACTATTACGAGCAGTACTTC
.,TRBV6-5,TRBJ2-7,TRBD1,CASRRGQGYFYEQYF,TGTGCCAGCAGACGAGGACAGGGATACTTCTACGAGCAGTACTTC
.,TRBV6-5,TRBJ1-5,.,CASRTGGGVNQPQHF,TGTGCCAGCAGAACCGGGGGGGGAGTCAATCAGCCCCAGCATTTT
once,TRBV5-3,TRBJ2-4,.,CARSLVKGLAKNIQYF,TGTGCCAGAAGCTTGGTGAAGGGGCTAGCCAAAAACATTCAGTACTTC
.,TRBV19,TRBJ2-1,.,CASSLSLEQFF,TGTGCCAGTAGTCTCAGTCTTGAGCAGTTCTTC
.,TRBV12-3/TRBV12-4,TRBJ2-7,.,CASRPPSSYEQYF,TGTGCCAGCAGGCCACCTAGCTCCTACGAGCAGTACTTC
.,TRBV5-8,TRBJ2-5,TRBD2,CASSLRGGRGTQYF,TGTGCCAGCAGCTTGCGGGGGGGCCGAGGGACCCAGTACTTC
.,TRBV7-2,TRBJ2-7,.,CASSLPIYREEATYEQYF,TGTGCCAGCAGCTTACCGATCTACAGGGAAGAAGCCACCTACGAGCAGTACTTC
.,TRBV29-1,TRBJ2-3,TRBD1,CSVRGTGLGSTDTQYF,TGCAGCGTTCGCGGGACAGGGCTAGGATCCACAGATACGCAGTATTTT
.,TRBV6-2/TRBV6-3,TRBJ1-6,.,CASSSPGLSSYNSPLHF,TGTGCCAGCAGTTCCCCGGGACTGAGCTCCTATAATTCACCCCTCCACTTT
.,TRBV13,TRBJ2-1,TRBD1,CASSPLGQGWDEQFF,TGTGCCAGCAGCCCGCTGGGACAGGGGTGGGATGAGCAGTTCTTC
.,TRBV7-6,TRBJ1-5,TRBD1,CASISDRGPDHF,TGTGCCAGCATCTCAGACAGGGGGCCCGATCATTTT
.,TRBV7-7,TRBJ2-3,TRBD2,CASSPLAGGPTDTQYF,TGTGCCAGCAGCCCATTAGCGGGGGGCCCCACAGATACGCAGTATTTT
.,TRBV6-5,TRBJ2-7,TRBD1,CASSYSSGQESYEQYF,TGTGCCAGCAGTTACTCGAGCGGACAGGAATCCTACGAGCAGTACTTC
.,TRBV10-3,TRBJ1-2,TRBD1,CAISGTGQVPLYGYTF,TGTGCCATCAGTGGGACCGGACAGGTCCCTCTTTATGGCTACACCTTC
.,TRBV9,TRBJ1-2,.,CASSVAFWSSGEGYTF,TGTGCCAGCAGCGTAGCGTTTTGGAGTTCGGGGGAGGGCTACACCTTC
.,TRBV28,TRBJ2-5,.,CASSTKDRNQETQYF,TGTGCCAGCAGTACCAAAGACAGAAACCAAGAGACCCAGTACTTC
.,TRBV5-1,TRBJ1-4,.,CASSLGGPGEKLFF,TGCGCCAGCAGCTTGGGGGGGCCGGGTGAAAAACTGTTTTTT
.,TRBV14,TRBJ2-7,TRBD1,CASSQVWTGPSYGSYEQYF,TGTGCCAGCAGCCAAGTATGGACAGGGCCTTCCTACGGCTCCTACGAGCAGTACTTC
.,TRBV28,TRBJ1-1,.,CASSKYFDTEAFF,TGTGCCAGCAGTAAATATTTCGACACTGAAGCTTTCTTT
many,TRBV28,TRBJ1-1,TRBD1,CASSQPLLQGGLNTEAFF,TGTGCCAGCAGCCAACCACTCCTCCAAGGGGGCTTGAACACTGAAGCTTTCTTT
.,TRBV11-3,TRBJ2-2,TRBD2,CASSLGGGLYTGELFF,TGTGCCAGCAGCTTAGGCGGGGGACTCTACACCGGGGAGCTGTTTTTT
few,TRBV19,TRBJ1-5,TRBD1,CASSEDRGQSAPQHF,TGTGCCAGTAGTGAGGACAGGGGTCAATCAGCCCCCCAGCATTTT
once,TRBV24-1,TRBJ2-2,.,CATSDPSRVGGTGELFF,TGTGCCACCAGTGACCCGAGTCGGGTAGGGGGTACCGGGGAGCTGTTTTTT
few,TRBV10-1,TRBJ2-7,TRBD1,CASSELGTGAHEQYF,TGCGCCAGCAGCGAACTTGGGACAGGGGCCCACGAGCAGTACTTC